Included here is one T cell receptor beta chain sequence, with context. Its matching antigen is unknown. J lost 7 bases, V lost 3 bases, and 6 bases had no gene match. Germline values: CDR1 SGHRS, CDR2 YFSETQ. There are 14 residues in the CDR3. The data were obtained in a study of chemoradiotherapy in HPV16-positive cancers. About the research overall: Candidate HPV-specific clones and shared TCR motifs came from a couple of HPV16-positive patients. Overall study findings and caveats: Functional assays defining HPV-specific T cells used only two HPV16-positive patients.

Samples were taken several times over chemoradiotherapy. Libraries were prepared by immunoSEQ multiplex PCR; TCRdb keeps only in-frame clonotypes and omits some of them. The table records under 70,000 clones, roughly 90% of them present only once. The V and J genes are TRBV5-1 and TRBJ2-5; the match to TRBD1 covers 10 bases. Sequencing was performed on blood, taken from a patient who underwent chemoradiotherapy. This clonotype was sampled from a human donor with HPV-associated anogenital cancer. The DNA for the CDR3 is TGCGCCAGCAGCTCGGGACAGGGGATTTTGACCCAGTACTTC. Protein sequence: CASSSGQGILTQYF.